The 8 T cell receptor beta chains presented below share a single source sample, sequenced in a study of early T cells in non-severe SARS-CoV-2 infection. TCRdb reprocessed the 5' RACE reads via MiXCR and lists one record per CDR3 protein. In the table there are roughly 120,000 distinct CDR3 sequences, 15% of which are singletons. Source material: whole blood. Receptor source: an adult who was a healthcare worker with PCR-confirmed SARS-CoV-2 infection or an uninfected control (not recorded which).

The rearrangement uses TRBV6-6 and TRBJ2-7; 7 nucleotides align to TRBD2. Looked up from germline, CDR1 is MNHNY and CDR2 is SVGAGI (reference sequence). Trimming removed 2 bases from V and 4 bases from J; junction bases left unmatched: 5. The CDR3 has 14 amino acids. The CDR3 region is CASSYRDYQYEQYF. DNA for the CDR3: TGTGCCAGCAGTTACCGGGACTATCAATACGAGCAGTACTTC.

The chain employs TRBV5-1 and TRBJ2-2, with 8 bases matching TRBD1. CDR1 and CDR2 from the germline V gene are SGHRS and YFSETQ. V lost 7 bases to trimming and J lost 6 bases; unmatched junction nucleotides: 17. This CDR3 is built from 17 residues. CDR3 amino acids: CASGLTGVDGLAGELFF. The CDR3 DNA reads TGCGCCAGCGGACTGACAGGGGTCGACGGTTTAGCCGGGGAGCTGTTTTTT.

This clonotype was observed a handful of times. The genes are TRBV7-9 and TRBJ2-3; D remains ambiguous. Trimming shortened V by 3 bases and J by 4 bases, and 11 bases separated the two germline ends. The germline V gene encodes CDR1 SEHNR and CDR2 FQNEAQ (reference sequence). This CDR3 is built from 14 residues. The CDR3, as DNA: TGTGCCAGCAGCTTTGAAACAGCCGCAGATACGCAGTATTTT. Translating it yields CASSFETAADTQYF. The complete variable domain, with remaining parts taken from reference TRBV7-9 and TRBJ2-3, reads DTGVSQNPRHKITKRGQNVTFRCDPISEHNRLYWYRQTLGQGPEFLTYFQNEAQLEKSRLLSDRFSAERPKGSFSTLEIQRTEQGDSAMYLCASSFETAADTQYFGPGTRLTVL.

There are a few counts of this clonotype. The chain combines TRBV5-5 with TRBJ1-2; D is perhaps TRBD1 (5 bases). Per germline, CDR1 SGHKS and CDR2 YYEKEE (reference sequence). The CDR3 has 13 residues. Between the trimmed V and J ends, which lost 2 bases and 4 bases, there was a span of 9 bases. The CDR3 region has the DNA TGTGCCAGCAGCTTAGGGGAGATCTATGGCTACACCTTC. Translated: CASSLGEIYGYTF.

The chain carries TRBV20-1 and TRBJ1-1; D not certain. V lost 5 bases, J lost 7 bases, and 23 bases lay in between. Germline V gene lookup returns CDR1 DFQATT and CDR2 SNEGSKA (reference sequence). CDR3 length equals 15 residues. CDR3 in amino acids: CSAVSSGSRHREAFF. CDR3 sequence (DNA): TGCAGTGCTGTCTCTTCGGGTAGCCGTCATCGTGAAGCTTTCTTT.

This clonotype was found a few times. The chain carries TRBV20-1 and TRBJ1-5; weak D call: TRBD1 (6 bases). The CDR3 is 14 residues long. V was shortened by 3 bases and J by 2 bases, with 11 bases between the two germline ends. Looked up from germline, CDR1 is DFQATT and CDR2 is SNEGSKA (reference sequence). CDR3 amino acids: CSARGAVGNQPQHF. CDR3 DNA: TGCAGTGCTAGGGGGGCTGTCGGCAATCAGCCCCAGCATTTT.

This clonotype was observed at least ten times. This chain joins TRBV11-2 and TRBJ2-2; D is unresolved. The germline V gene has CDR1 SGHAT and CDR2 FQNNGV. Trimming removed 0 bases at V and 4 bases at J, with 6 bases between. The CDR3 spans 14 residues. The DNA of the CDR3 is TGTGCCAGCAGCTTAGAGCCCGTCACCGGGGAGCTGTTTTTT. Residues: CASSLEPVTGELFF.

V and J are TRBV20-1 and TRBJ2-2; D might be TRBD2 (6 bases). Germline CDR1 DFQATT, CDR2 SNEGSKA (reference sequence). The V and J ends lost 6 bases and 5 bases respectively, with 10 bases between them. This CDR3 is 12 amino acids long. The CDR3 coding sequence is TGCAGTGCCTTCCGGGGGACCGGGGAGCTGTTTTTT. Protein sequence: CSAFRGTGELFF.